This T cell receptor (beta chain) came from a study of T cell responses to AZD1222 COVID-19 vaccine. Study-wide findings and caveats: Clonal diversity was possibly underestimated, and white British individuals and females predominated among donors. Only a handful of AZD1222 recipients were seropositive at baseline. Reportedly, nearly half the spike-specific TCRs target unmutated variant regions.

Produced via immunoSEQ multiplex PCR; TCRdb's table is partial and in-frame only. Among around 190,000 clones listed, under 95% were seen once. To note about this clone: Its matching antigen is unknown.

Germline lookup yields CDR1 MDHEN and CDR2 SYDVKM. V was trimmed by 10 bases and J by 1 base, leaving 6 bases between them. This CDR3 is 11 amino acids long. This sample comprised peripheral blood, obtained 28 days after the second AZD1222 dose. This TCR was sampled from an adult who received the AZD1222 COVID-19 vaccine. This chain connects TRBV28 to TRBJ2-3; D unresolved. The CDR3 loop reads CATRGTDTQYF. CDR3 DNA sequence: TGTGCCACCCGGGGCACAGATACGCAGTATTTT. Full variable domain (rest looked up from reference TRBV28 and TRBJ2-3): DVKVTQSSRYLVKRTGEKVFLECVQDMDHENMFWYRQDPGLGLRLIYFSYDVKMKEKGDIPEGYSVSREKKERFSLILESASTNQTSMYLCATRGTDTQYFGPGTRLTVL.